This T cell receptor (beta chain) was captured by sequencing in a study of cytomegalovirus exposure and HLA in healthy donors. CDR3 length equals 14 residues. Deletions cut 5 bases from V and 4 bases from J, with 14 bases between. Germline V gives CDR1 SGHDN, CDR2 FVKESK. About this clone itself: The antigen is not known.

Study-wide results and caveats: When analyzed later, a missense DCLRE1C variant was found to be linked to TCR beta V- and J-gene trimming.

The PCR employed 60 Vbeta primers together with 13 Jbeta primers. Sequencing used immunoSEQ multiplex PCR; TCRdb keeps in-frame clones, though not all of them. The data contain over 200,000 clones, 75% of them singletons. This sequence joins TRBV14 and TRBJ1-2, with TRBD1 as a possible D gene (6 bases). Sequences were obtained from PBMCs. This clonotype was obtained from a woman in her 30s in good health and CMV-seronegative. In DNA, the CDR3 is TGTGCCAGCAGCTATTCCGGGACACCCTATGGCTACACCTTC. Its translation: CASSYSGTPYGYTF.